This T cell receptor beta chain was found in a study of control samples from healthy donors and cancer patients. Sequencing used immunoSEQ multiplex PCR; TCRdb keeps in-frame clones, though not all of them. The sample includes 100,000 to 150,000 clones, more than 75% seen only once; the top ten take 8% to 9%. CDR1 SGHTA and CDR2 FQGNSA come from the germline V gene. The CDR3 runs to 14 residues. The V segment lost 5 bases and the J segment 7 bases; nucleotides outside the gene matches: 7. V usage is TRBV7-2 and J usage is TRBJ1-4, with 7 nucleotides matching TRBD1. Source material: blood. The TCR comes from a man in his forties in good health. The CDR3 bases are TGTGCCAGCAGCCGCGCTCGACAGGGTGAAAAACTGTTTTTT. This translates into CASSRARQGEKLFF.